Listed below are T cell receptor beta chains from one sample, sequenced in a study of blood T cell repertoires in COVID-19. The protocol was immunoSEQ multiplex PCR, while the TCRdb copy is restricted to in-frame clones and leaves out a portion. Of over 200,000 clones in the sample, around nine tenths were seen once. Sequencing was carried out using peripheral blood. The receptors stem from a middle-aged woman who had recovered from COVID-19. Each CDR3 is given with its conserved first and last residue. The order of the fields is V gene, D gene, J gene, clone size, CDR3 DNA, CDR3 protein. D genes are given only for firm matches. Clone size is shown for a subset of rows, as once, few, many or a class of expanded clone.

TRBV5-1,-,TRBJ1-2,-,TGCGCCAGCAGCTTGGATGGGCAGGGATGGGGCTACACCTTC,CASSLDGQGWGYTF
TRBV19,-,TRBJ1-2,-,TGTGCCAGTAGGGTTGGCAGGGCCACCTATGGCTACACCTTC,CASRVGRATYGYTF
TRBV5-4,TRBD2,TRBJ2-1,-,TGTGCCAGCAGCTCCGGGACTAGCGGGCCCAATGAGCAGTTCTTC,CASSSGTSGPNEQFF
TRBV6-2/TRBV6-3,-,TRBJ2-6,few,TGTGCCAGCAGTTTCGGGGGTTCTGGGGCCAACGTCCTGACTTTC,CASSFGGSGANVLTF
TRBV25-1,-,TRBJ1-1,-,TGTGCCAGCACCCCGGGCGGGGCGAGGAAGACTGAAGCTTTCTTT,CASTPGGARKTEAFF
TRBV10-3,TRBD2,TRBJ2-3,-,TGTGCCATCAGCCTATCTAGCGGAGTGGGCACAGATACGCAGTATTTT,CAISLSSGVGTDTQYF
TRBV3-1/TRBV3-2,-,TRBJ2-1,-,TGTGCCAGCAGCCAAGGCGGAGGTGGGAACCAGTTCTTC,CASSQGGGGNQFF
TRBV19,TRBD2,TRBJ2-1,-,TGTGCCAGTAGAGTAGTGGGACTATGGGGCAATGAGCAGTTCTTC,CASRVVGLWGNEQFF
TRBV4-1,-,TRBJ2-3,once,TGCGCCAGCAGCCAAGTTAGCGGAGATACGCAGTATTTT,CASSQVSGDTQYF
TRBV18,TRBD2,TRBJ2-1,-,TGTGCCAGCTCACCAACACTAGCGGGAGAGGGGGGAAATGAGCAGTTCTTC,CASSPTLAGEGGNEQFF
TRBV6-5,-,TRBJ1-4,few,TGTGCCAGCAGTTACGAGGCCGATGAAAAACTGTTTTTT,CASSYEADEKLFF
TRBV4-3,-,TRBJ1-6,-,TGCGCCAGCAGCCAAGGGGCCAATTCACCCCTCCACTTT,CASSQGANSPLHF
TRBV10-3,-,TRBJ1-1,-,TGTGCCATCACGGGGGGAACTGAAGCTTTCTTT,CAITGGTEAFF
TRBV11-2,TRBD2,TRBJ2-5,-,TGTGCCAGCAGCCCGGGCCTAGCGGGAGGGCCCGGGGAGACCCAGTACTTC,CASSPGLAGGPGETQYF
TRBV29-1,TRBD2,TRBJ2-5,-,TGCAGCGTGGGGGTAGCGGGAGGTGGAGAGACCCAGTACTTC,CSVGVAGGGETQYF
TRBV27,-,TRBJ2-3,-,TGTGCCAGCAGTTTGTGGGCCAGGCGCACAGATACGCAGTATTTT,CASSLWARRTDTQYF
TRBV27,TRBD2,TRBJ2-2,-,TGTGCCAGCAGTTTACGGCGGGAGGGCGGGGAGCTGTTTTTT,CASSLRREGGELFF
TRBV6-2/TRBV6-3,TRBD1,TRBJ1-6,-,TGTGCCAGCAGTTACCTCCGCGACGACAGGGGAAGATCACCCCTCCACTTT,CASSYLRDDRGRSPLHF